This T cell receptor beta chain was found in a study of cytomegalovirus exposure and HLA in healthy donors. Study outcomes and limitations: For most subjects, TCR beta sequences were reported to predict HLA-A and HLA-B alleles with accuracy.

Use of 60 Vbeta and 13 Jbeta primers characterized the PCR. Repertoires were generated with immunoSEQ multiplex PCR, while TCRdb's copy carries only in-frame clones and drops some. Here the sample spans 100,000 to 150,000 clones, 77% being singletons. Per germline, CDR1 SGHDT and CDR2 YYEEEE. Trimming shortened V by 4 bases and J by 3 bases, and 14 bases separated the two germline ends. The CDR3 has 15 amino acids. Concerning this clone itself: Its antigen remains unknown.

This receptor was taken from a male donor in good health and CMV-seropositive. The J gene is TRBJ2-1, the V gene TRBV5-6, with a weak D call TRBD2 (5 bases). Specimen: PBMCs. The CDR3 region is CASSPPPRGYNEQFF. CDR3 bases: TGTGCCAGCAGCCCCCCTCCACGGGGCTACAATGAGCAGTTCTTC.